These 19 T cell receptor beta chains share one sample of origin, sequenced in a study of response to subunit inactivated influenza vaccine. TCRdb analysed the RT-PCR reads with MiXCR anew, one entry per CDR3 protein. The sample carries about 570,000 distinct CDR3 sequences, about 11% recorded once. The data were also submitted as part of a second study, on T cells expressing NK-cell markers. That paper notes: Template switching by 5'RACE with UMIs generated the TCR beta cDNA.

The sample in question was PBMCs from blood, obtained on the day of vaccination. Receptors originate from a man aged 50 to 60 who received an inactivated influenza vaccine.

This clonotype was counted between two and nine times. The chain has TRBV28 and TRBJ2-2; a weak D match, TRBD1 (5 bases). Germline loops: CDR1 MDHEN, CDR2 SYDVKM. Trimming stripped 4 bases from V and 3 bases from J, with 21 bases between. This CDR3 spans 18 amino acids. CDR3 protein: CASSSIWIGQGHTGELFF. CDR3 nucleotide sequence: TGTGCCAGCAGTTCAATCTGGATAGGGCAGGGCCACACCGGGGAGCTGTTTTTT.

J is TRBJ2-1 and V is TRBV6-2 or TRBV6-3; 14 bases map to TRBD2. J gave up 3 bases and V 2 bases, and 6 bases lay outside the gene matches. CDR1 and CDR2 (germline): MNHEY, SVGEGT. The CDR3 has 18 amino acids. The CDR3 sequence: CASSYNLGTSGSYNEQFF. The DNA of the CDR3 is TGTGCCAGCAGTTACAATTTGGGGACTAGCGGGAGCTACAATGAGCAGTTCTTC.

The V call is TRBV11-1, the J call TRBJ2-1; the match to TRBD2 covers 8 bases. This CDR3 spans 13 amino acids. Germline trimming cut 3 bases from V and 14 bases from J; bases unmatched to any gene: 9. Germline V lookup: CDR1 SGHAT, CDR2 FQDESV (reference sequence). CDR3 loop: CASSFGEREREFF. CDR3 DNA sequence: TGTGCCAGCAGCTTTGGGGAGCGGGAGAGGGAGTTCTTC.

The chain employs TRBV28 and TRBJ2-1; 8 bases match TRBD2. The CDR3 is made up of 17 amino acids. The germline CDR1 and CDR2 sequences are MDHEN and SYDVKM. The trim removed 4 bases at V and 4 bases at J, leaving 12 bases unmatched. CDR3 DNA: TGTGCCAGCAGTTCTCCCTTATACGGGAGGGGATACAATGAGCAGTTCTTC. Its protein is CASSSPLYGRGYNEQFF.

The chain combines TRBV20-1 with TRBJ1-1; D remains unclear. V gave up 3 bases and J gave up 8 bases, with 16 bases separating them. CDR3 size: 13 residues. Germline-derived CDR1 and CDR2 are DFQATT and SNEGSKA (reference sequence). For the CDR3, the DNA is TGCAGTGCTAGGGCGCTTCGGGCCACAGAAGCTTTCTTT. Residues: CSARALRATEAFF.

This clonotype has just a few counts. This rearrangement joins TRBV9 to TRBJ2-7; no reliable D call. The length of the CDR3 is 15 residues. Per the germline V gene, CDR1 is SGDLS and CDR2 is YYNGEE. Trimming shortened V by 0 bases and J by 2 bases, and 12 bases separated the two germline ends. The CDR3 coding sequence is TGTGCCAGCAGCGTAGATGCGAATAGGGCCTACGAGCAGTACTTC. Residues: CASSVDANRAYEQYF. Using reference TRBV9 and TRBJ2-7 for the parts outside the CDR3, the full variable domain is DSGVTQTPKHLITATGQRVTLRCSPRSGDLSVYWYQQSLDQGLQFLIQYYNGEERAKGNILERFSAQQFPDLHSELNLSSLELGDSALYFCASSVDANRAYEQYFGPGTRLTVT.

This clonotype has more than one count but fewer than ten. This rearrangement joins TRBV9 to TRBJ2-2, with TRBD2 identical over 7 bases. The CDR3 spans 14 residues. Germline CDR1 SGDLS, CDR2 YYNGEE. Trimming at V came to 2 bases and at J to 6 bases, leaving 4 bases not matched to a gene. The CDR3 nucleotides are TGTGCCAGCAGCGTGGGACTACCAGCCGGGGAGCTGTTTTTT. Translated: CASSVGLPAGELFF.

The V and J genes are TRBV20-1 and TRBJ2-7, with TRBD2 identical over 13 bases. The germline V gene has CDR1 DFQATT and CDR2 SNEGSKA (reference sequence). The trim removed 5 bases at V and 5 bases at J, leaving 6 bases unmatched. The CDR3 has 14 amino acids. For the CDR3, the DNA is TGCAGTGCTGCGACTAGCGGGGGGACCCACGAGCAGTACTTC. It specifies CSAATSGGTHEQYF.

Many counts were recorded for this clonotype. Here the CDR3 reads CASSFRQGGTDTQYF. DNA of the CDR3: TGCGCCAGCAGCTTTCGGCAGGGAGGCACAGATACGCAGTATTTT. The rearrangement uses TRBV5-1 and TRBJ2-3; TRBD1 or TRBD2 may be the D gene (5 bases each). Germline V gene sequence: CDR1 SGHRS, CDR2 YFSETQ. CDR3 length equals 15 residues. V lost 2 bases and J 1 base, leaving 11 bases between the germline ends. Supplemented by reference TRBV5-1 and TRBJ2-3, the full variable domain reads KAGVTQTPRYLIKTRGQQVTLSCSPISGHRSVSWYQQTPGQGLQFLFEYFSETQRNKGNFPGRFSGRQFSNSRSEMNVSTLELGDSALYLCASSFRQGGTDTQYFGPGTRLTVL.

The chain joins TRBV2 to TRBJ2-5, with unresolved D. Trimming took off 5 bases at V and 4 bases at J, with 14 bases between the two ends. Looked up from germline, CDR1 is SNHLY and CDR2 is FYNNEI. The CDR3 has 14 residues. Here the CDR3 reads CASSTYTGLETQYF. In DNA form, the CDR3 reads TGTGCCAGCAGTACCTACACTGGTTTAGAGACCCAGTACTTC.

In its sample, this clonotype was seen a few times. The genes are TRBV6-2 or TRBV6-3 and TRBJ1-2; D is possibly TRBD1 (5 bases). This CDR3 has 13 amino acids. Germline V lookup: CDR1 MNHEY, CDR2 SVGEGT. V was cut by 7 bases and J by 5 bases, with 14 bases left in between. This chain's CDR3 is CASTEAGVYGYTF. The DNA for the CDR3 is TGTGCCAGCACCGAAGCGGGGGTATATGGCTACACCTTC.

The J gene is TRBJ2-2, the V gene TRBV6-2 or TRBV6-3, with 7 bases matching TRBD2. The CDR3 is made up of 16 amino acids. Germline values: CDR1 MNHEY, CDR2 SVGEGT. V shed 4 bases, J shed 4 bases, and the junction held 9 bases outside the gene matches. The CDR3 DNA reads TGTGCCAGCAGTTTCTTTGGGAGCGGGGTCACCGGGGAGCTGTTTTTT. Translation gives CASSFFGSGVTGELFF.

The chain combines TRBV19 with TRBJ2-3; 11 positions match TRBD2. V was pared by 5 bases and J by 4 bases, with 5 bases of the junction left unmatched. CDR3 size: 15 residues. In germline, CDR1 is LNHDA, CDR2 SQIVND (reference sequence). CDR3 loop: CASSLAGGRPDTQYF. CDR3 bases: TGTGCCAGTAGTTTAGCGGGGGGGCGTCCAGATACGCAGTATTTT. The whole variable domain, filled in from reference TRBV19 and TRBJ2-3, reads DGGITQSPKYLFRKEGQNVTLSCEQNLNHDAMYWYRQDPGQGLRLIYYSQIVNDFQKGDIAEGYSVSREKKESFPLTVTSAQKNPTAFYLCASSLAGGRPDTQYFGPGTRLTVL.

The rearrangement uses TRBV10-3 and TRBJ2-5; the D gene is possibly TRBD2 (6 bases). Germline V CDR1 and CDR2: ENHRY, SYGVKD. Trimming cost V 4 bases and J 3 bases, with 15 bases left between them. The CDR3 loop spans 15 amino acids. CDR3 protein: CAISAKEGFKETQYF. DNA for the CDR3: TGTGCCATCAGTGCCAAGGAGGGTTTTAAAGAGACCCAGTACTTC.

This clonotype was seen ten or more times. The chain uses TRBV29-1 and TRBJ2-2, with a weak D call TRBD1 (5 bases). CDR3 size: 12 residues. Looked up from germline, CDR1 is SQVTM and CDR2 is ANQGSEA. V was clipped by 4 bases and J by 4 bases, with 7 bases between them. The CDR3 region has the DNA TGCAGCGTTGGGGGCAGCACCGGGGAGCTGTTTTTT. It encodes CSVGGSTGELFF.

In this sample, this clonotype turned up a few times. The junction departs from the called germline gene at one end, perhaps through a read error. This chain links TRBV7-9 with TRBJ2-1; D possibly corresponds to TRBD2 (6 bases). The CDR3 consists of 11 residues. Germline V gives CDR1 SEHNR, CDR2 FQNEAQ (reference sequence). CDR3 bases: TGTGCCAGCAGTTTGACCCGGGAGAAGAACTTC. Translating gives CASSLTREKNF. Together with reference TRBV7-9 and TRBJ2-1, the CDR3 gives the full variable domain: DTGVSQNPRHKITKRGQNVTFRCDPISEHNRLYWYRQTLGQGPEFLTYFQNEAQLEKSRLLSDRFSAERPKGSFSTLEIQRTEQGDSAMYLCASSLTREKNFGPGTRLTVL.

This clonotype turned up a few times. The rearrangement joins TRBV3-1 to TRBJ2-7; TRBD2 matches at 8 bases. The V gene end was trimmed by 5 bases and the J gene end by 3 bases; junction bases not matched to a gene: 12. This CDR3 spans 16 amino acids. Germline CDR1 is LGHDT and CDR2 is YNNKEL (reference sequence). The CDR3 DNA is TGTGCCAGCAGCGCCCGCCCTAGCGGGTACTACTACGAGCAGTACTTC. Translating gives CASSARPSGYYYEQYF.

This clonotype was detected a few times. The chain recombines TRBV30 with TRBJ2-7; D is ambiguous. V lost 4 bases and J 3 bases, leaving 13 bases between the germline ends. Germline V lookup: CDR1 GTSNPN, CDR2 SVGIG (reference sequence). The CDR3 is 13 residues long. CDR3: CAWKIMGIYEQYF. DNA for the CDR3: TGTGCCTGGAAGATAATGGGAATCTACGAGCAGTACTTC.

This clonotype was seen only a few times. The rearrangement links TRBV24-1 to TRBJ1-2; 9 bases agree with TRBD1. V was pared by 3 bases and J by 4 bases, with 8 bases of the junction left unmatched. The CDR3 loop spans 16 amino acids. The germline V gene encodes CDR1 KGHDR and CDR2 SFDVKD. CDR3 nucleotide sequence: TGTGCCACCAGTGATCCGGGACAGGGAAAACCCTATGGCTACACCTTC. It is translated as CATSDPGQGKPYGYTF.